This TCR beta chain originates from a study of blood T cells in healthy people across ages. Across the study: About one barcoded beta molecule per two T cells was the capture yield of template switching. Notes on the study in general: Estimates of total diversity, which came from one million sequenced T cells, were considered to be underestimates.

As concerns this clonotype: Its antigen is not known.

Isolation per sample recovered at least 6 million PBMCs. Total RNA was extracted at no less than 5.5 micrograms per sample. The use of a sample-barcoded 5' primer and a J-beta primer mix characterized a second PCR of about 7 to 12 cycles. MiXCR, applied by TCRdb to the 5' RACE reads, yields one record per CDR3 protein. The data contain over a million distinct CDR3 sequences, 35% to 45% of them singletons. The V gene lost 4 bases and the J gene lost 2 bases, with 15 bases spanning the gap. CDR1 and CDR2 (germline): LGHNA, YNFKEQ. CDR3 length: 15 residues. The sample was blood. The chain recombines TRBV4-2 with TRBJ2-7, with a possible D match to TRBD1 (6 bases). The TCR comes from a woman aged 18 to 35 in good health. CDR3 sequence reads: CASSPERGSPYEQYF. CDR3 DNA sequence: TGTGCCAGCAGCCCCGAAAGGGGGAGCCCCTACGAGCAGTACTTC.